This note documents a single T cell receptor beta chain sequence. Its cognate antigen has yet to be identified. No much larger clone is present one base from it, and per-base qualities are unavailable. In Seattle, one collaborating source enrolled patients while the infection was active and tracked those patients longitudinally over the course of disease. Collaborating institutions collected whole blood in K2EDTA tubes following their own protocols. Collaborator samples were shipped for TCRbeta analysis as frozen whole blood, isolated PBMCs, or DNA extracted from either sample type. This record comes from a study of blood T cell repertoires in COVID-19 (dated by TCRdb to between 2020 and 2021). Regarding the study in general: The collaborator samples originated in the United States, Italy and Spain and spanned the acute and convalescent phases of COVID-19. The prospective study material was composed of cDNA or gDNA derived from T cells, B-cell-depleted T cells, or PBMCs. HLA class I and class II types, where available, came from metadata supplied by the sample provider rather than from assay-based typing. The sample metadata nearly always contained a de-identified subject ID, COVID-19 status, age in years and sex. The samples were drawn from the first 160 participants of the ongoing ImmuneRACE study and from roughly 1,300 subjects provided by 6 global collaborators. A freely available public database, intended as a resource for researchers studying the immune response to SARS-CoV-2, is where the repertoires were released. Deeply sampled blood TCRbeta repertoires from subjects exposed to, actively infected with, or recovered from COVID-19 were included in the dataset.

CDR1 and CDR2 were assigned from the germline V gene (reference sequence) as SEHNR and FQNEAQ. Counted from cysteine to phenylalanine, this CDR3 has 13 amino acids. Only CDR3 DNA is held: 39 bases, read in frame from base 1. V lost 5 bases and J lost 9 bases; the stretch between them is 14 bases long. TCRbeta CDR3 regions were amplified from genomic DNA using the immunoSEQ Assay, a bias-controlled multiplex PCR. The study's own analysis went as follows. The number of nucleated cells in each sample was estimated by amplification of reference gene primers within the assay. To quantify the absolute abundance of each unique TCRbeta CDR3 rearrangement, sequence reads were collapsed and filtered. For each sample, productive Simpson clonality was calculated as the square root of Simpson's diversity index over productive rearrangements. As stored in TCRdb, this immuneACCESS dataset retains in-frame rearrangements with V and J assigned. A fraction of the clones does not appear; measured against another copy, unresolved V genes explain less than half of the discrepancy, and the remainder lacks a known reason. The D gene and trimming were derived from the DNA, and the V and J assignments and clone size from that table. The sample profile shows 65,000 or so clones; approximately 80% of them were found once. Roughly 10% of the sample belongs to the ten largest clones.

Here is what the overall study found, with its caveats: The quantity of clinical and demographic metadata differed by source and by participant and was supplied without curation.

This clonotype originated in a young man with COVID-19, enrolled during active disease. Material for sequencing was peripheral blood. The sequence joins TRBV7-9 to TRBJ1-5; a tentative D call is TRBD1 (5 bases match). The nucleotide sequence is given as TGTGCCAGCAGCCTCATACTCGGGGGGCCCCAGCATTTT. This translates into CASSLILGGPQHF.